These 12 T cell receptor beta chains originate from one sample sequenced in a study of T cell changes during pregnancy in multiple sclerosis. TCRdb's copy holds only in-frame clones and misses some; the assay was immunoSEQ multiplex PCR. Among over 80,000 clones listed, 90% were seen once. This specimen consisted of peripheral blood, obtained in the second trimester of pregnancy. Every receptor here comes from a female donor in good health, enrolled as a control in a pregnancy study.

This chain uses TRBV19 with TRBJ2-3, with 8 bases lining up with TRBD2. After removal of 6 bases from V and 2 bases from J, the junction contained 4 bases not matched to a gene. The CDR3 is 14 amino acids. Germline CDR1 reads LNHDA; CDR2 reads SQIVND (reference sequence). The CDR3 DNA reads TGTGCCAGTAGACCCGGGGGGGCCACAGATACGCAGTATTTT. It specifies CASRPGGATDTQYF.

The chain recombines TRBV28 with TRBJ1-1, with 11 nucleotides matching TRBD1. Germline assignment: CDR1 MDHEN and CDR2 SYDVKM. The CDR3 consists of 15 residues. Trimming removed 5 bases from V and 10 bases from J; junction bases left unmatched: 12. CDR3 protein: CASSLLDRGHSAAFF. CDR3 DNA: TGTGCCAGCAGTCTCCTGGACAGGGGGCATAGTGCAGCTTTCTTT.

This clone has just a few counts. V usage is TRBV6-6 and J usage is TRBJ1-1; 8 positions agree with TRBD1. Trimming removed 2 bases from V and 0 bases from J; junction bases left unmatched: 5. The CDR3 is 16 amino acids. Germline-derived CDR1 and CDR2 are MNHNY and SVGAGI (reference sequence). CDR3 sequence: CASSYGLDRVNTEAFF. CDR3 bases: TGTGCCAGCAGTTACGGCTTGGACAGGGTGAACACTGAAGCTTTCTTT.

This clone was counted between two and nine times. The chain is built from TRBV6-4 and TRBJ2-1; TRBD2 matches 7 bases. Germline-derived CDR1 and CDR2 are MRHNA and SNTAGT. V gave up 0 bases and J gave up 6 bases; unmatched junction bases: 2. This CDR3 has 14 amino acids. This chain's CDR3 is CASSDSREGNEQFF. Here the CDR3 DNA reads TGTGCCAGCAGTGACTCGAGGGAGGGCAATGAGCAGTTCTTC.

V usage is TRBV29-1 and J usage is TRBJ1-4, with TRBD1 identical over 11 bases. The V gene end was trimmed by 3 bases and the J gene end by 8 bases; junction bases not matched to a gene: 2. CDR1 and CDR2 (germline): SQVTM, ANQGSEA. CDR3 length: 13 amino acids. CDR3 region: CSVDGTGGEKLFF. The DNA for the CDR3 is TGCAGCGTTGATGGGACAGGGGGGGAAAAACTGTTTTTT.

The gene calls are TRBV5-6 and TRBJ1-2; TRBD1 matches 7 bases. Germline values: CDR1 SGHDT, CDR2 YYEEEE. J lost 4 bases, V lost 4 bases, and 7 bases had no gene match. There are 14 residues in the CDR3. The CDR3 DNA reads TGTGCCAGCAGCGTCGGACAGGACGCCTATGGCTACACCTTC. This encodes CASSVGQDAYGYTF.

The genes are TRBV5-4 and TRBJ2-7; tentatively, D is TRBD2 (5 bases). The CDR3 has 13 residues. Looked up from germline, CDR1 is SGHNT and CDR2 is YYREEE (reference sequence). The V end lost 2 bases, the J end lost 6 bases, and 12 bases lay between the germline ends. CDR3: CASSFDGIGEQYF. The CDR3 coding sequence is TGTGCCAGCAGCTTTGACGGGATAGGCGAGCAGTACTTC.

The chain employs TRBV7-2 and TRBJ2-2, with a tentative D call TRBD1 (5 bases). The V and J ends lost 5 bases and 5 bases respectively, with 15 bases between them. From germline, CDR1 is SGHTA and CDR2 FQGNSA. There are 15 residues in the CDR3. CDR3 in amino acids: CASSPRQKKTGELFF. CDR3 DNA: TGTGCCAGCAGCCCCAGACAGAAGAAGACCGGGGAGCTGTTTTTT.

The chain carries TRBV18 and TRBJ2-7, with D maybe TRBD1 (6 bases). The CDR3 sequence is 14 residues long. CDR1 and CDR2 (germline): KGHSH, LQKENI. Trimming left V 0 bases short and J 5 bases short, with 11 bases between. The chain's CDR3 is CASSPPRGHHEQYF. The CDR3 coding sequence is TGTGCCAGCTCACCACCCAGGGGTCATCACGAGCAGTACTTC. The whole variable domain, filled in from reference TRBV18 and TRBJ2-7, reads NAGVMQNPRHLVRRRGQEARLRCSPMKGHSHVYWYRQLPEEGLKFMVYLQKENIIDESGMPKERFSAEFPKEGPSILRIQQVVRGDSAAYFCASSPPRGHHEQYFGPGTRLTVT.

The chain links TRBV5-1 to TRBJ2-7; 9 nucleotides line up with TRBD1. The CDR3 length is 15 residues. Germline CDR1 and CDR2: SGHRS and YFSETQ. Trimming took 5 bases from V and 3 from J; bases not matched to a gene: 9. CDR3: CASRPDRGSVYEQYF. In DNA form, the CDR3 reads TGCGCCAGCAGACCGGACAGGGGATCGGTCTACGAGCAGTACTTC.

The rearrangement uses TRBV29-1 and TRBJ2-5, with 9 bases matching TRBD1. Looked up from germline, CDR1 is SQVTM and CDR2 is ANQGSEA. Trimming at V came to 8 bases and at J to 4 bases, leaving 8 bases not matched to a gene. The CDR3 extends over 13 amino acids. DNA for the CDR3: TGCAGCCTTGTGGGACAGGGCCGAGAGACCCAGTACTTC. Its translation: CSLVGQGRETQYF.

J is TRBJ2-7 and V is TRBV6-6, with 8 bases aligning to TRBD2. The V and J ends lost 8 bases and 2 bases, in that order; junction bases with no gene match: 2. Per germline, CDR1 MNHNY and CDR2 SVGAGI (reference sequence). This CDR3 has 12 residues. As DNA, the CDR3 is TGTGCCAGCCGGGGGGGGGCCTACGAGCAGTACTTC. This gives the protein CASRGGAYEQYF.